The 20 T cell receptor beta chains below were found in one sample sequenced in a study of cytomegalovirus exposure and HLA in healthy donors. Amplification used 60 Vbeta primers and 13 Jbeta primers. The assay was immunoSEQ multiplex PCR, and TCRdb's table has in-frame clones only and misses some. The sample shows 200,000 or so clones, 75% to 90% of them seen only once. Sequencing was carried out using PBMCs. The receptors derive from a woman in her fifties or sixties in good health and CMV-seropositive.

As concerns this clone: This same CDR3 is encoded by further DNA sequences in the sample. The chain combines TRBV13 with TRBJ1-1; TRBD1 is a possible D gene (5 bases). V was cut by 0 bases and J by 5 bases, with 7 bases left in between. There are 13 residues in the CDR3. Germline CDR1 is PRHDT and CDR2 is FYEKMQ (reference sequence). CDR3 in amino acids: CASSLGGGTEAFF. CDR3 in DNA: TGTGCCAGCAGCTTAGGGGGGGGAACTGAAGCTTTCTTT. The full variable domain, in which reference TRBV13 and TRBJ1-1 provide the parts outside the CDR3, is AAGVIQSPRHLIKEKRETATLKCYPIPRHDTVYWYQQGPGQDPQFLISFYEKMQSDKGSIPDRFSAQQFSDYHSELNMSSLELGDSALYFCASSLGGGTEAFFGQGTRLTVV.

The chain employs TRBV9 and TRBJ1-3; unclear D gene. Germline-derived CDR1 and CDR2 are SGDLS and YYNGEE. CDR3 length: 14 residues. The germline V and J ends were trimmed by 6 bases and 3 bases, with 13 bases remaining between them. CDR3 sequence reads: CASTPNEHGNTIYF. CDR3 in DNA: TGTGCCAGCACCCCTAACGAGCATGGAAACACCATATATTTT.

This chain connects TRBV19 to TRBJ2-3, with 12 bases matching TRBD2. Germline CDR1 is LNHDA and CDR2 is SQIVND (reference sequence). This CDR3 comprises 15 residues. J gave up 6 bases and V 3 bases, and 4 bases lay outside the gene matches. CDR3 sequence (DNA): TGTGCCAGTAGTATCCTAGCGGGGGGGCCTGATACGCAGTATTTT. It yields the protein CASSILAGGPDTQYF.

This clone came up once. The rearrangement uses TRBV2 and TRBJ2-7, with D possibly TRBD2 on 7 matching bases. This CDR3 region has 15 residues. Germline V gene lookup returns CDR1 SNHLY and CDR2 FYNNEI. V lost 6 bases, J lost 3 bases, and 18 bases lay in between. The CDR3: CASRGGVGRNYEQYF. CDR3 bases: TGTGCCAGCAGAGGGGGGGTAGGCCGGAACTACGAGCAGTACTTC.

The chain employs TRBV28 and TRBJ2-3; 7 bases match TRBD1. V was clipped by 4 bases and J by 2 bases; unmatched bases: 3. The CDR3 loop spans 14 amino acids. Germline CDR1 MDHEN, CDR2 SYDVKM. Here the CDR3 DNA reads TGTGCCAGCAGTTGGGGGACAGCCACAGATACGCAGTATTTT. Its protein product is CASSWGTATDTQYF.

This chain links TRBV2 with TRBJ2-7; 10 bases map to TRBD1. Germline values: CDR1 SNHLY, CDR2 FYNNEI. V lost 4 bases, J lost 5 bases, and 5 bases stayed unmatched. This CDR3 contains 14 residues. The CDR3 sequence is CASSGLGTGDEQYF. DNA of the CDR3: TGTGCCAGCAGTGGGTTAGGGACAGGGGACGAGCAGTACTTC.

The chain recombines TRBV27 with TRBJ2-7; no reliable D call. Trimming took 7 bases from V and 7 from J, leaving 11 bases between them. The CDR3 is made up of 11 amino acids. Germline-derived CDR1 and CDR2 are MNHEY and SMNVEV (reference sequence). In nucleotides, the CDR3 is TGTGCCAGCACCCCGTCCCGGGAGCAGTACTTC. This sequence encodes CASTPSREQYF.

The chain uses TRBV19 and TRBJ1-5; D ambiguous. The germline V gene has CDR1 LNHDA and CDR2 SQIVND (reference sequence). Trimming left V 1 base short and J 0 bases short, with 13 bases between. The CDR3 extends over 17 amino acids. CDR3 sequence (DNA): TGTGCCAGTAGTATAGCGCAGGCCGCATATAGCAATCAGCCCCAGCATTTT. Its protein product is CASSIAQAAYSNQPQHF.

The chain joins TRBV19 to TRBJ2-1, with a possible D match to TRBD1 (6 bases). This CDR3 has 15 residues. V was cut by 5 bases and J by 0 bases, with 11 bases left in between. From germline, CDR1 is LNHDA and CDR2 SQIVND (reference sequence). Here the CDR3 reads CASSSLGGSYNEQFF. The CDR3 nucleotides read TGTGCCAGTAGTTCTCTAGGGGGCTCCTACAATGAGCAGTTCTTC.

This chain joins TRBV15 and TRBJ2-1, with D possibly TRBD1 on 5 matching bases. The CDR3 length is 15 residues. Germline loops: CDR1 LNHNV, CDR2 YYDKDF (reference sequence). V lost 0 bases, J lost 5 bases, and 11 bases lay in between. The CDR3 nucleotides read TGTGCCACCAGCAGAGATCGACAGATGAACAATGAGCAGTTCTTC. This translates into CATSRDRQMNNEQFF.

This clone was detected a few times. The rearrangement uses TRBV5-1 and TRBJ2-5; D not resolved. CDR1 is SGHRS and CDR2 is YFSETQ in the germline V gene. This CDR3 region has 16 residues. V was shortened by 2 bases and J by 5 bases, with 19 bases between the two germline ends. As DNA, the CDR3 is TGCGCCAGCAGCTTTGGTCACAGTATTGCACGGGAGACCCAGTACTTC. Its translation is CASSFGHSIARETQYF.

The rearrangement uses TRBV6-5 and TRBJ2-7; 7 bases agree with TRBD2. V shed 6 bases and J 2 bases; nucleotides not matched to a gene: 10. The CDR3 sequence is 15 residues long. The germline gives CDR1 MNHEY, CDR2 SVGAGI. CDR3 amino acids: CASSAGTKKTYEQYF. The CDR3 nucleotides read TGTGCCAGCAGCGCCGGGACTAAGAAGACCTACGAGCAGTACTTC.

The chain carries TRBV5-6 and TRBJ2-5; D is ambiguous. V was clipped by 2 bases and J by 3 bases, with 17 bases between them. CDR1 is SGHDT, CDR2 YYEEEE, per germline. This CDR3 has 16 residues. CDR3 in amino acids: CASSLRMMRSEETQYF. CDR3 coding DNA: TGTGCCAGCAGCTTAAGGATGATGAGGTCGGAAGAGACCCAGTACTTC.

DNA for the CDR3: TGTGCCAGCAACCTACAGGGGGGGAACACTGAAGCTTTCTTT. Its translation is CASNLQGGNTEAFF. V is TRBV28 and J is TRBJ1-1; TRBD1 matches 8 bases. Germline V gene sequence: CDR1 MDHEN, CDR2 SYDVKM. V was pared by 7 bases and J by 1 base, with 5 bases of the junction left unmatched. The CDR3 runs 14 residues.

This clone has just one count. V and J are TRBV7-2 and TRBJ2-7; TRBD2 is a possible D gene (5 bases). Looked up from germline, CDR1 is SGHTA and CDR2 is FQGNSA. The CDR3 runs to 13 residues. V was shortened by 4 bases and J by 7 bases, with 14 bases between the two germline ends. This CDR3 reads CASSSFASGEQYF. The CDR3 DNA follows: TGTGCCAGCAGCTCGTTCGCCTCGGGGGAGCAGTACTTC.

The chain uses TRBV10-3 and TRBJ2-3; 9 bases map to TRBD1. The CDR3 length is 15 residues. J was trimmed by 4 bases and V by 6 bases; bases with no gene match: 8. The germline gives CDR1 ENHRY, CDR2 SYGVKD. CDR3 coding DNA: TGTGCCATCAGCGGGGGGACAGGGATCGCAGATACGCAGTATTTT. This gives the protein CAISGGTGIADTQYF.

The rearrangement links TRBV11-1 to TRBJ2-6; a weak D match, TRBD1 (6 bases). Germline V CDR1 and CDR2: SGHAT, FQDESV (reference sequence). The CDR3 is 15 residues long. Between the trimmed V and J ends, which lost 5 bases and 4 bases, there was a span of 12 bases. The CDR3 DNA reads as TGTGCCAGCAGCACACAGGGAGCCGGGGCCAACGTCCTGACTTTC. It codes for CASSTQGAGANVLTF.

The CDR3 sequence is CASSLTGGETQYF. The CDR3 DNA is TGTGCCAGCAGCTTAACGGGGGGGGAGACCCAGTACTTC. The rearrangement links TRBV7-2 to TRBJ2-5, with 8 nucleotides matching TRBD2. The germline gives CDR1 SGHTA, CDR2 FQGNSA. With 2 bases clipped from V and 5 bases from J, the junction kept 1 base outside the gene matches. The CDR3 is made up of 13 amino acids.

The chain is built from TRBV27 and TRBJ2-7, with a possible D match to TRBD2 (6 bases). This CDR3 region has 13 residues. The V gene's germline CDR1 is MNHEY and CDR2 SMNVEV (reference sequence). The ends were cut back, 5 bases at V and 9 bases at J, with 17 bases in the middle. CDR3 nucleotide sequence: TGTGCCAGCAGTCCAGACGGGGGAGCAGCGCAGTACTTC. Protein product: CASSPDGGAAQYF.

The rearrangement links TRBV6-1 to TRBJ2-5; 7 bases fit TRBD1. This CDR3 region has 11 residues. Trimming removed 10 bases from V and 4 bases from J; junction bases left unmatched: 3. From germline, CDR1 is MNHNS and CDR2 SASEGT. The CDR3 sequence: CATNRGETQYF. Here the CDR3 DNA reads TGTGCCACTAACAGGGGAGAGACCCAGTACTTC.